The rows below give T cell receptor beta chains drawn from one sample of a study of T cells expressing NK-cell markers. TCRdb re-called the 5' RACE reads; every CDR3 protein appears as one record, without DNA. Its table records under 600,000 distinct CDR3 sequences. The sequenced material came from blood T cells: a sorted CD56 or NKG2C T cell subset, CD4+ or CD8+ T cells, or bulk PBMC T cells (not recorded which). The receptors stem from a woman aged 45-65 years in good health. The CDR3 runs from the conserved cysteine through the conserved F or W. Each record gives: J gene, V gene, CDR3 protein.

j_gene: TRBJ1-5
v_gene: TRBV20-1
CDR3aa: CSAKPGGDQPQHF

j_gene: TRBJ1-1
v_gene: TRBV28
CDR3aa: CASSSSGGSNTEAFF

j_gene: TRBJ2-6
v_gene: TRBV6-5
CDR3aa: CASRNGLFSGANVLTF

j_gene: TRBJ1-2
v_gene: TRBV5-6
CDR3aa: CASSLPRQRNYGYTF

j_gene: TRBJ2-2
v_gene: TRBV7-2
CDR3aa: CASSLWASGGGNTGELFF

j_gene: TRBJ2-5
v_gene: TRBV20-1
CDR3aa: CSASTGPRGETQYF

j_gene: TRBJ2-1
v_gene: TRBV12-3/TRBV12-4
CDR3aa: CASRYSGSFNEQFF

j_gene: TRBJ2-5
v_gene: TRBV20-1
CDR3aa: CSAGEYRGWEETQYF

j_gene: TRBJ2-2
v_gene: TRBV2
CDR3aa: CASSAGKNTGELFF

j_gene: TRBJ1-5
v_gene: TRBV5-1
CDR3aa: CASSQQGGEQPQHF

j_gene: TRBJ2-2
v_gene: TRBV3-1
CDR3aa: CASTPTLSNTGELFF

j_gene: TRBJ1-1
v_gene: TRBV6-1
CDR3aa: CASTREYKNTEAFF

j_gene: TRBJ1-1
v_gene: TRBV4-2
CDR3aa: CASSQPGITEAFF

j_gene: TRBJ2-1
v_gene: TRBV2
CDR3aa: CASNIAGGNEQFF

j_gene: TRBJ1-5
v_gene: TRBV20-1
CDR3aa: CSARGTAGQPQHF

j_gene: TRBJ2-5
v_gene: TRBV20-1
CDR3aa: CSARVTGGGRETQYF

j_gene: TRBJ1-3
v_gene: TRBV20-1
CDR3aa: CSARPPEGRNTIYF

j_gene: TRBJ1-6
v_gene: TRBV5-1
CDR3aa: CASSRDQGDSPLHF

j_gene: TRBJ1-4
v_gene: TRBV4-1
CDR3aa: CASSQQTGEVEKLFF

j_gene: TRBJ2-1
v_gene: TRBV3-1
CDR3aa: CASSQESWAGNEQFF

j_gene: TRBJ1-2
v_gene: TRBV20-1
CDR3aa: CSARGPEGRVNYGYTF

j_gene: TRBJ2-3
v_gene: TRBV6-6
CDR3aa: CASSYAGVQSDTQYF

j_gene: TRBJ2-4
v_gene: TRBV24-1
CDR3aa: CATSDGQGQYF

j_gene: TRBJ2-5
v_gene: TRBV19
CDR3aa: CASSSTGGRWTQYF

j_gene: TRBJ2-5
v_gene: TRBV20-1
CDR3aa: CSAPKQQQETQYF

j_gene: TRBJ2-3
v_gene: TRBV7-9
CDR3aa: CASSGPGQALSTDTQYF

j_gene: TRBJ2-6
v_gene: TRBV12-3/TRBV12-4
CDR3aa: CASREGGLSGANVLTF

j_gene: TRBJ1-1
v_gene: TRBV4-1
CDR3aa: CASSQRRGRIMNTEAFF

j_gene: TRBJ1-3
v_gene: TRBV12-3/TRBV12-4
CDR3aa: CASRPHGGGNTIYF

j_gene: TRBJ2-4
v_gene: TRBV14
CDR3aa: CASSQDLGGVSAKNIQYF

j_gene: TRBJ2-5
v_gene: TRBV14
CDR3aa: CASSQDEAGGRWQETQYF